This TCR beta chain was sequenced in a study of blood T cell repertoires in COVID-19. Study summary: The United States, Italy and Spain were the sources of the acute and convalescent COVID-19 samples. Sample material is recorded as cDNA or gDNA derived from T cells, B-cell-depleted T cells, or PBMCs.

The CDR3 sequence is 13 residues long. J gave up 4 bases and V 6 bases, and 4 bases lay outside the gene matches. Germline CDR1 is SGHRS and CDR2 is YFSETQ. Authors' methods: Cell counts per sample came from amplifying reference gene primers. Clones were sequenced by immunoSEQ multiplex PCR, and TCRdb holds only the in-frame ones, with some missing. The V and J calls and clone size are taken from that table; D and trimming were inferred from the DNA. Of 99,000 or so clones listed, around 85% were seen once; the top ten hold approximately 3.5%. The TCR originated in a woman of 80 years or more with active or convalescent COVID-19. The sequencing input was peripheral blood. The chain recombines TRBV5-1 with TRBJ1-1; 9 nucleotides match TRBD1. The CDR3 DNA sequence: TGCGCCAGCACCGGACAGGGGAGCACTGAAGCTTTCTTT. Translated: CASTGQGSTEAFF. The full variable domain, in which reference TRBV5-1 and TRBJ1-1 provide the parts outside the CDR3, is KAGVTQTPRYLIKTRGQQVTLSCSPISGHRSVSWYQQTPGQGLQFLFEYFSETQRNKGNFPGRFSGRQFSNSRSEMNVSTLELGDSALYLCASTGQGSTEAFFGQGTRLTVV.